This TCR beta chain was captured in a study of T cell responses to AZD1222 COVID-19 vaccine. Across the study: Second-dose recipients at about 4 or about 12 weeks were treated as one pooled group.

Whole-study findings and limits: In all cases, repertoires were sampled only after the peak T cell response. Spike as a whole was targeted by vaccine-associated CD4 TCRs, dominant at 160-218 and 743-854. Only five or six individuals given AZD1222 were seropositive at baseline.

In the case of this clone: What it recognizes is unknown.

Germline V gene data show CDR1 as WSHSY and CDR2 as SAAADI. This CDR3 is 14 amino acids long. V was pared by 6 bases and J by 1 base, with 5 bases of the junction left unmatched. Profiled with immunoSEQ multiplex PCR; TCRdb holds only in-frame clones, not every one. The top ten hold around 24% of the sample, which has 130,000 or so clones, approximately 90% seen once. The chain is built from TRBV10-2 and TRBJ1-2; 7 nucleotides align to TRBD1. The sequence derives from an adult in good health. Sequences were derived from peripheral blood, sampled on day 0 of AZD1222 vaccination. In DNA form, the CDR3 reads TGCGCCAGCAGGAGGGACAGTTTTAACTATGGCTACACCTTC. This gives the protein CASRRDSFNYGYTF.